The entry that follows covers one T cell receptor (beta chain) sequence. At one end the junction does not follow the germline gene, possibly because of a read error. The germline gives CDR1 MNHEY, CDR2 SVGEGT. The CDR3 is 16 amino acids. This sample stems from a study of blood T cell repertoires in COVID-19. Study as a whole: Spain, Italy and the United States supplied samples that represented acute and convalescent COVID-19. PBMCs, B-cell-depleted T cells, or T cells were the source of the cDNA or gDNA that made up the material.

In the study's own analysis: Reference gene primers were amplified, and this amplification served to estimate nucleated cell counts. TCRdb's copy holds only in-frame clones and misses some; the assay was immunoSEQ multiplex PCR. V and J calls plus clone size are reproduced from that table; the DNA served to infer D and trimming. Of 80,000 or so clones in the sample, around nine tenths were seen once. Specimen: peripheral blood. The sequence was obtained from a woman aged 55-69 years with acute or convalescent COVID-19. The rearrangement uses TRBV6-2 or TRBV6-3 and TRBJ1-2, with D possibly TRBD1 on 6 matching bases. The CDR3 protein is CASSNSWTATPYGYTF. The CDR3 DNA reads TGTGCCAGCAGTAACTCCTGGACAGCAACGCCCTATGGCTACACCTTC.